Detailed here is one T cell receptor (beta chain). Germline CDR1 SGHRS, CDR2 YFSETQ. J was trimmed by 8 bases and V by 0 bases; bases with no gene match: 8. The CDR3 is 15 amino acids. The data stem from a study of blood T cell repertoires in COVID-19. Background on the study: Acute and convalescent COVID-19 samples came from the United States, Italy and Spain. Nucleic acid was either cDNA or gDNA, and it came from T cells, B-cell-depleted T cells, or PBMCs.

Per the original methods: The authors estimated nucleated cell counts from reference gene primer amplification. TCRdb's table, derived via immunoSEQ multiplex PCR, lists solely in-frame clones and lacks some. V and J calls and clone size come straight from that table; D and trimming were deduced from the DNA. The data show about 350,000 clones, around 91% seen once. The TCR originated in a woman between 18 and 30 years old who had recovered from COVID-19. Material: peripheral blood. The chain carries TRBV5-1 and TRBJ1-2; 9 nucleotides line up with TRBD1. DNA of the CDR3: TGCGCCAGCAGCTTGGCCGCGACAGGGGGGAACGGCTACACCTTC. It is translated as CASSLAATGGNGYTF.